This T cell receptor beta chain was obtained from a study of shared clonotypes between healthy human individuals. Study-wide results and caveats: Richness estimates generally favored naive over memory subsets. Shared across a few donors were roughly 5.3% of the naive CD4 clonotypes.

This CDR3 region has 10 residues. Trimming left V 9 bases short and J 2 bases short, with 5 bases between. Looked up from germline, CDR1 is WNHNN and CDR2 is SYGVQD (reference sequence). Healthy HIV-negative adults without recent acute infections or vaccinations served as donors. The table lists this clone with a few counts. Its specificity is not known. Replicate PCRs run on sorted subsets employed approximately 180 ng DNA, approximately 30,000 T cell genomes. Using immunoSEQ multiplex PCR, the repertoire was profiled, and TCRdb retains in-frame clones only, with some absent. The sample yields roughly 660,000 clones, 90% seen once.

The chain couples TRBV10-1 to TRBJ2-7; unclear D gene. This TCR was recovered from a man between 18 and 29 years old in good health. Some clones in this sample may be carry-over from other donors' samples. Sequencing input: memory CD8+ T cells from PBMCs. Stated subset: CD45RO+ cells pooled with CCR7-negative TemRA cells. DNA for the CDR3: TGCGCCAGTCCGCCCTACGAGCAGTACTTC. It codes for CASPPYEQYF.